Described below is a single T cell receptor beta chain sequence and its context. The entry originates in a study of cytomegalovirus exposure and HLA in healthy donors. Study context: Of several hundred genotyped donors, 75% to 90% grouped in the Caucasian-associated ancestry cluster.

The primer mix had 60 Vbeta and 13 Jbeta primers. Data came from immunoSEQ multiplex PCR; TCRdb stores just in-frame clones and leaves some out. The sample carries some 93,000 clones, just under 80% recorded once. The V gene lost 3 bases and the J gene lost 8 bases, with 11 bases spanning the gap. The CDR3 covers 13 residues. In germline, CDR1 is WNHNN, CDR2 SYGVQD (reference sequence). Sequencing input: PBMCs. The origin of this receptor is a middle-aged woman in good health and CMV-seronegative. The rearrangement links TRBV10-1 to TRBJ2-1; possible D gene TRBD2, 6 bases. CDR3 sequence (DNA): TGCGCCAGCAGTGAACTAGCTGGGGATGAGCAGTTCTTC. Protein product: CASSELAGDEQFF.